One and the same sample provided the 28 T cell receptor beta chains below, sequenced in a study of T cell repertoires in cytomegalovirus infection. TCRdb called the reads again in MiXCR, with one record for every CDR3 protein. The sample has more than 85,000 distinct CDR3 sequences, about 22% seen once. Sequenced: CD8+ T cells from PBMCs. The receptors originated from a human donor in good health (CMV status not recorded). Some clones in this sample may be carry-over from other donors' samples.

The table lists this clonotype with a few counts. The chain links TRBV12-3 or TRBV12-4 to TRBJ2-7; TRBD1 is a possible D gene (5 bases). CDR3 length: 15 amino acids. Trimming took off 4 bases at V and 2 bases at J, with 15 bases between the two ends. CDR3 sequence: CASSSQQDRAYEQYF. The CDR3 DNA follows: TGTGCCAGCAGTTCCCAACAAGACAGAGCCTACGAGCAGTACTTC.

This clonotype was recorded only once. This chain uses TRBV28 with TRBJ2-7, with D unresolved. V lost 2 bases, J lost 1 base, and 9 bases lay in between. The CDR3 has 14 amino acids. Looked up from germline, CDR1 is MDHEN and CDR2 is SYDVKM. The CDR3 here is CASSLISRSYEQYF. CDR3 DNA: TGTGCCAGCAGTTTAATTTCACGGTCCTACGAGCAGTACTTC. Full variable domain (missing parts from reference TRBV28 and TRBJ2-7): DVKVTQSSRYLVKRTGEKVFLECVQDMDHENMFWYRQDPGLGLRLIYFSYDVKMKEKGDIPEGYSVSREKKERFSLILESASTNQTSMYLCASSLISRSYEQYFGPGTRLTVT.

This clonotype was seen a handful of times. The gene calls are TRBV7-8 and TRBJ2-1; 14 bases are a match to TRBD2. Germline V lookup: CDR1 SGHVS, CDR2 FQNEAQ. V was pared by 2 bases and J by 8 bases, with 5 bases of the junction left unmatched. The CDR3 is 16 residues long. The CDR3 sequence: CASSLRLAGGGDEQFF. CDR3 bases: TGTGCCAGCAGCTTACGACTAGCGGGAGGGGGGGATGAGCAGTTCTTC.

The V and J genes are TRBV6-2 or TRBV6-3 and TRBJ2-7; 7 bases align to TRBD1. The CDR3 is 16 residues long. V lost 7 bases and J lost 2; bases outside the gene matches: 14. Per germline, CDR1 MNHEY and CDR2 SVGEGT. The CDR3 sequence is CASIHPEQGFPYEQYF. CDR3 nucleotide sequence: TGTGCCAGCATTCATCCGGAACAGGGGTTTCCCTACGAGCAGTACTTC.

This clonotype was seen a handful of times. The chain has TRBV29-1 and TRBJ1-2, with D uncertain. Germline V gene lookup returns CDR1 SQVTM and CDR2 ANQGSEA. The CDR3 has 14 amino acids. V was cut by 1 base and J by 8 bases, with 17 bases left in between. CDR3 protein: CSVEGDWLPGGYTF. CDR3 sequence (DNA): TGCAGCGTTGAAGGGGATTGGCTCCCGGGGGGCTACACCTTC.

V usage is TRBV6-2 or TRBV6-3 and J usage is TRBJ1-5; 7 bases are a match to TRBD1. This CDR3 is 17 amino acids long. V was pared by 0 bases and J by 3 bases, with 8 bases of the junction left unmatched. From germline, CDR1 is MNHEY and CDR2 SVGEGT. CDR3 protein: CASSYSADRVHNQPQHF. The CDR3 nucleotides are TGTGCCAGCAGTTACTCAGCCGACAGGGTCCACAATCAGCCCCAGCATTTT.

This clonotype has more than one count but fewer than ten. One end of the junction fails to match germline, which may point to a read error. The gene calls are TRBV12-3 or TRBV12-4 and TRBJ2-1; 10 nucleotides match TRBD2. This CDR3 contains 17 residues. DNA for the CDR3: TGTGCCAGCAGACCCTCTAGCGGGGGCGCCAACTACGATGAGCAGTTCTTC. Translating gives CASRPSSGGANYDEQFF.

This clonotype was detected only a few times. The chain uses TRBV5-1 and TRBJ2-2, with TRBD1 matching 9 bases. The germline V gene encodes CDR1 SGHRS and CDR2 YFSETQ. The CDR3 loop spans 16 amino acids. V shed 3 bases and J 4 bases; nucleotides not matched to a gene: 7. The CDR3 DNA follows: TGCGCCAGCAGCTCGCCGGGACAGGGACTCACCGGGGAGCTGTTTTTT. This encodes CASSSPGQGLTGELFF.

As concerns this clonotype: A much larger clone differs by one base, so this may be a read error. This chain uses TRBV7-3 with TRBJ2-3; TRBD1 is a possible D gene (7 bases). V dropped 4 bases and J dropped 0 bases, with 17 bases sitting between them. Germline-derived CDR1 and CDR2 are SGHTA and FQGTGA. The CDR3 runs to 17 residues. This CDR3 is CASSYLAGQRSTDTQYF. CDR3 in DNA: TGTGCCAGCAGCTACCTCGCGGGACAGCGCAGCACAGATACGCAGTATTTT.

This clonotype was found many times. This chain uses TRBV7-2 with TRBJ2-1, with TRBD2 matching 10 bases. J lost 0 bases, V lost 5 bases, and 1 base had no gene match. The CDR3 consists of 15 residues. Germline V lookup: CDR1 SGHTA, CDR2 FQGNSA. Here the CDR3 reads CASSRTSGSYNEQFF. DNA of the CDR3: TGTGCCAGCAGCAGGACTAGCGGCTCCTACAATGAGCAGTTCTTC. The full variable domain, in which reference TRBV7-2 and TRBJ2-1 provide the parts outside the CDR3, is GAGVSQSPSNKVTEKGKDVELRCDPISGHTALYWYRQSLGQGLEFLIYFQGNSAPDKSGLPSDRFSAERTGGSVSTLTIQRTQQEDSAVYLCASSRTSGSYNEQFFGPGTRLTVL.

This clonotype was counted a few times. CDR3 in amino acids: CSARAIAAETQYF. The CDR3 DNA reads as TGCAGTGCTAGAGCGATTGCGGCAGAGACCCAGTACTTC. J is TRBJ2-5 and V is TRBV20-1; D gene unclear. The CDR3 runs to 13 residues. Germline assignment: CDR1 DFQATT and CDR2 SNEGSKA (reference sequence). Deletions cut 1 base from V and 4 bases from J, with 10 bases between.

This clonotype has at least ten counts. The rearrangement uses TRBV7-9 and TRBJ2-7, with a weak D call TRBD1 (6 bases). Germline loops: CDR1 SEHNR, CDR2 FQNEAQ (reference sequence). This CDR3 is 12 amino acids long. With 3 bases removed from V and 5 bases from J, the gap between germline ends came to 8 bases. CDR3 region: CASSFGDNEQYF. CDR3 nucleotides: TGTGCCAGCAGCTTTGGGGACAACGAGCAGTACTTC.

This clonotype was seen ten or more times. The chain employs TRBV7-9 and TRBJ2-7; TRBD1 matches at 8 bases. Trimming at V came to 5 bases and at J to 6 bases, leaving 15 bases not matched to a gene. The CDR3 has 16 residues. Per the germline V gene, CDR1 is SEHNR and CDR2 is FQNEAQ (reference sequence). The chain's CDR3 is CASSHSRTGQAIEQYF. CDR3 sequence (DNA): TGTGCCAGCAGCCACAGCAGAACGGGACAGGCCATCGAGCAGTACTTC.

V usage is TRBV5-4 and J usage is TRBJ2-7; 8 bases match TRBD2. In germline, CDR1 is SGHNT, CDR2 YYREEE (reference sequence). The CDR3 consists of 14 residues. Trimming at V came to 2 bases and at J to 5 bases, leaving 6 bases not matched to a gene. CDR3 DNA sequence: TGTGCCAGCAGCTTTTCCGGGACTAGAGACGAGCAGTACTTC. As protein: CASSFSGTRDEQYF.

This clonotype has just a few counts. V is TRBV7-2 and J is TRBJ2-7; D is perhaps TRBD2 (5 bases). The CDR3 is 14 residues long. With 1 base removed from V and 0 bases from J, the gap between germline ends came to 7 bases. Germline V gene sequence: CDR1 SGHTA, CDR2 FQGNSA. The CDR3 spells CASSLDGNSYEQYF. In DNA, the CDR3 is TGTGCCAGCAGCTTAGACGGGAACTCCTACGAGCAGTACTTC.

The rearrangement uses TRBV28 and TRBJ2-3, with 8 positions matching TRBD1. The CDR3 totals 19 residues. Trimming took 5 bases from V and 2 from J; bases not matched to a gene: 18. Germline assignment: CDR1 MDHEN and CDR2 SYDVKM. The CDR3 region is CASSLPRTGGVSHTDTQYF. The CDR3 DNA is TGTGCCAGCAGTCTCCCCCGTACAGGGGGAGTATCCCACACAGATACGCAGTATTTT.

The CDR3 DNA reads TGTGCCAGCAGCTCCGTCAGGGGGAGGGCTGAAGCTTTCTTT. Translation: CASSSVRGRAEAFF. The V call is TRBV11-2, the J call TRBJ1-1; 7 nucleotides line up with TRBD1. V lost 4 bases and J lost 6; bases outside the gene matches: 8. CDR1 and CDR2 (germline): SGHAT, FQNNGV. The CDR3 loop spans 14 amino acids.

This clonotype was recorded a few times. This chain uses TRBV12-3 or TRBV12-4 with TRBJ1-1; D is perhaps TRBD1 (6 bases). Deletions cut 7 bases from V and 3 bases from J, with 12 bases between. The length of the CDR3 is 13 residues. In DNA form, the CDR3 reads TGTGCCAGCACCAAGGGGGGGTACACTGAAGCTTTCTTT. Residues: CASTKGGYTEAFF.

With regard to this clonotype: A much larger clone differs by one base, so this may be a read error. The genes are TRBV12-3 or TRBV12-4 and TRBJ1-2, with 10 nucleotides matching TRBD1. After removal of 4 bases from V and 2 bases from J, the junction contained 7 bases not matched to a gene. This CDR3 comprises 16 residues. CDR3 protein: CASSSGQGDRNYGYTF. The CDR3 nucleotides read TGTGCCAGCAGTTCCGGACAGGGGGACAGGAACTATGGCTACACCTTC.

The chain joins TRBV4-3 to TRBJ2-3, with 10 bases lining up with TRBD1. The V gene's germline CDR1 is LGHNA and CDR2 YSLEER. This CDR3 has 18 amino acids. V dropped 1 base and J dropped 5; count of bases not matched to a gene: 12. The DNA of the CDR3 is TGCGCCAGCAGCCAAGGGAAATCGGGGACAGGGGTTAGAGATACGCAGTATTTT. Protein sequence: CASSQGKSGTGVRDTQYF.

This clonotype was seen a handful of times. The chain combines TRBV12-3 or TRBV12-4 with TRBJ1-1; the match to TRBD1 covers 7 bases. The V gene end was trimmed by 6 bases and the J gene end by 9 bases; junction bases not matched to a gene: 10. The CDR3 is 13 residues long. CDR3 DNA sequence: TGTGCCAGCAGCCCGGGACAGAGGATTAAAGCTTTCTTT. This codes for CASSPGQRIKAFF.

This clonotype was seen a few times. This CDR3 reads CASSLPNQETQYF. The DNA of the CDR3 is TGTGCCAGCAGCTTACCGAATCAAGAGACCCAGTACTTC. The rearrangement links TRBV9 to TRBJ2-5; no clear D. Trimming took off 4 bases at V and 2 bases at J, with 9 bases between the two ends. In germline, CDR1 is SGDLS, CDR2 YYNGEE. The CDR3 loop spans 13 amino acids.

This clonotype was seen ten or more times. The V call is TRBV7-2, the J call TRBJ1-4; D ambiguous. Germline V gene lookup returns CDR1 SGHTA and CDR2 FQGNSA. With 3 bases removed from V and 0 bases from J, the gap between germline ends came to 8 bases. The CDR3 loop spans 15 amino acids. CDR3: CASSLTQSTNEKLFF. Written as DNA, the CDR3 is TGTGCCAGCAGCTTGACACAGTCAACTAATGAAAAACTGTTTTTT. Filled out from reference TRBV7-2 and TRBJ1-4, the complete variable domain reads GAGVSQSPSNKVTEKGKDVELRCDPISGHTALYWYRQSLGQGLEFLIYFQGNSAPDKSGLPSDRFSAERTGGSVSTLTIQRTQQEDSAVYLCASSLTQSTNEKLFFGSGTQLSVL.

This clonotype was found many times. The chain uses TRBV7-2 and TRBJ2-7, with D maybe TRBD1 (7 bases). This CDR3 is 13 amino acids long. CDR1 and CDR2 from the germline V gene are SGHTA and FQGNSA. The V end was cut by 3 bases, the J end by 7 bases, with 13 bases between. CDR3 nucleotide sequence: TGTGCCAGCAGCTTCGGAGGGGACAGTGAGCAGTACTTC. Translation gives CASSFGGDSEQYF.

This clonotype showed up just once. This may come from a read error, since a much larger clone is one base off. Since the CDR3 does not end with the conserved phenylalanine or tryptophan, this likely comes from a read error. This chain joins TRBV7-2 and TRBJ2-3, with 8 bases lining up with TRBD2. Looked up from germline, CDR1 is SGHTA and CDR2 is FQGNSA. The CDR3 contains 17 residues. J lost 0 bases, V lost 4 bases, and 9 bases had no gene match. CDR3 DNA: TGTGCCAGCAGCTCTCCGGCGGGAGGCCCAAGCACAGATACGCAGTATTCT. Translating gives CASSSPAGGPSTDTQYS.

The gene calls are TRBV11-3 and TRBJ2-7; D perhaps matches TRBD1 (6 bases). Per germline, CDR1 SGHNT and CDR2 YENEEA. V lost 5 bases and J lost 2, with 10 bases in between. The CDR3 is 13 residues long. As DNA, the CDR3 is TGTGCCAGCAGCGTGGGACATACCTACGAGCAGTACTTC. Translating gives CASSVGHTYEQYF.

This clonotype has a count of ten or more. The chain carries TRBV7-2 and TRBJ2-7; D is possibly TRBD2 (5 bases). The CDR3 contains 15 residues. Germline V gene data show CDR1 as SGHTA and CDR2 as FQGNSA. V was clipped by 5 bases and J by 0 bases, with 14 bases between them. The CDR3 is CASSPAAAASYEQYF. The CDR3 DNA reads as TGTGCCAGCAGCCCAGCGGCGGCAGCCTCCTACGAGCAGTACTTC.

This clonotype came up a few times. V gene TRBV28 combines with J gene TRBJ2-1; 9 nucleotides align to TRBD1. Germline CDR1 reads MDHEN; CDR2 reads SYDVKM. J was trimmed by 15 bases and V by 6 bases; bases with no gene match: 6. This CDR3 is 11 amino acids long. The CDR3 sequence is CASRLGQGLFF. The CDR3 DNA follows: TGTGCCAGCAGGCTGGGACAGGGTCTGTTCTTC.